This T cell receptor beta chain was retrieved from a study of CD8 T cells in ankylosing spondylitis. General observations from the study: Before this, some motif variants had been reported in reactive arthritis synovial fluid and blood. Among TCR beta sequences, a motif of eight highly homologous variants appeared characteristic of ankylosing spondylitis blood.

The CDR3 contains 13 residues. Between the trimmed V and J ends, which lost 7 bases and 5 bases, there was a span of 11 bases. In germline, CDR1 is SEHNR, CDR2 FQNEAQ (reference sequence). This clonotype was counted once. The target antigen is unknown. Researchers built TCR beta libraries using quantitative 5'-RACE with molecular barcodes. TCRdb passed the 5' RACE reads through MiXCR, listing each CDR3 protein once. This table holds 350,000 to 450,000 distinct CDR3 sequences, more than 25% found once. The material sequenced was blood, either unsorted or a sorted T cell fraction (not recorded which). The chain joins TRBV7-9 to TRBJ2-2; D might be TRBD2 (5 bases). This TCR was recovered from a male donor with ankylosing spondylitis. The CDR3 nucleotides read TGTGCCAGCACGAGGGCTGGAACCGGGGAGCTGTTTTTT. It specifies CASTRAGTGELFF.